A single sample is the source of the 7 T cell receptor beta chains below, sequenced in a study of cytotoxic CD8 clonotypes in ibrutinib-treated CLL. Profiling relied on immunoSEQ multiplex PCR, and the TCRdb table lists in-frame clones only, not all of them. The sample shows approximately 84,000 clones, 70% to 90% of them seen only once. This sample comprised PBMCs, obtained before ibrutinib treatment. The receptors come from a human donor with chronic lymphocytic leukemia.

The chain joins TRBV27 to TRBJ1-5; 7 bases align to TRBD1. Trimming removed 3 bases from V and 5 bases from J; junction bases left unmatched: 1. Germline values: CDR1 MNHEY, CDR2 SMNVEV (reference sequence). This CDR3 contains 13 residues. CDR3 in amino acids: CASSFQGDQPQHF. CDR3 in DNA: TGTGCCAGCAGTTTTCAGGGGGATCAGCCCCAGCATTTT.

In nucleotides, the CDR3 is TGCGCCAGCAGCTCCCAAGCGGACTCCTACGAGCAGTACTTC. Its protein product is CASSSQADSYEQYF. This chain links TRBV5-1 with TRBJ2-7; D might be TRBD2 (5 bases). CDR3 length: 14 amino acids. CDR1 and CDR2 (germline): SGHRS, YFSETQ. The ends were cut back, 3 bases at V and 0 bases at J, with 10 bases in the middle.

The chain joins TRBV18 to TRBJ2-1; 9 nucleotides match TRBD2. CDR1 and CDR2 from the germline V gene are KGHSH and LQKENI. V lost 2 bases, J lost 12 bases, and 11 bases stayed unmatched. The CDR3 consists of 15 residues. CDR3 DNA sequence: TGTGCCAGCTCACCAACGATGGCTAGCGGGAAAGGGCAGTTCTTC. Protein sequence: CASSPTMASGKGQFF.

The V gene is TRBV7-3, the J gene TRBJ2-2; TRBD1 or TRBD2 may be the D gene (5 bases each). V shed 8 bases and J shed 3 bases, with 7 bases lying between them. The CDR3 has 12 amino acids. Per the germline V gene, CDR1 is SGHTA and CDR2 is FQGTGA. The CDR3, as DNA: TGTGCCAGCGGGGGTTACACCGGGGAGCTGTTTTTT. It translates to CASGGYTGELFF.

The rearrangement links TRBV7-3 to TRBJ2-1; the D gene is possibly TRBD2 (6 bases). The CDR3 is 16 residues long. Per germline, CDR1 SGHTA and CDR2 FQGTGA. Trimming removed 5 bases at V and 0 bases at J, with 14 bases between. The DNA of the CDR3 is TGTGCCAGCAGCCTACTTGGAGGGAGCTCCTACAATGAGCAGTTCTTC. Its translation: CASSLLGGSSYNEQFF.

By sample share, this clone is large. An end of the junction does not agree with germline; a read error may underlie this. V usage is TRBV7-9 and J usage is TRBJ2-2; D is unclear. Germline CDR1 SEHNR, CDR2 FQNEAQ (reference sequence). The CDR3 contains 14 residues. CDR3 coding DNA: TGTGCTAGCAGCGTTAACCCGAACACCGGGGAGCTGTTTTTT. It codes for CASSVNPNTGELFF.

The chain recombines TRBV6-6 with TRBJ2-1, with a tentative D call TRBD2 (6 bases). This CDR3 spans 15 amino acids. CDR1 is MNHNY and CDR2 is SVGAGI in the germline V gene (reference sequence). Trimming took off 2 bases at V and 9 bases at J, with 17 bases between the two ends. The CDR3 DNA is TGTGCCAGCAGTTACGAGGCGGGAAGGTCAGGTGAGCAGTTCTTC. Amino acids: CASSYEAGRSGEQFF.